This T cell receptor beta chain was identified in a study of OX40 agonist ivuxolimab in advanced cancers. The study in broad terms: Ivuxolimab, which targeted the costimulatory receptor OX40 (CD134), was an agonistic, fully human IgG2 monoclonal antibody. Intravenous ivuxolimab was administered to patients every 2 weeks at six dose levels: 0.01, 0.1, 0.3, 1.5, 3 and 10 mg/kg. Of the roughly 50 dose-escalation patients, hepatocellular carcinoma was present in approximately 20, melanoma in roughly 15, renal cell carcinoma in 9 and head and neck cancer in 9. In the dose-escalation cohort, around 80% of patients were male, and the mean age was 60 years with a range of roughly 23 to 79. Prior anti-PD-1, anti-PD-L1 or anti-CTLA-4 therapy was permitted, and 40% to 50% of dose-escalation patients had received checkpoint inhibitors. Partial responses were achieved by three dose-escalation patients, of whom one had hepatocellular carcinoma and two had cutaneous melanoma. The purpose of peripheral TCRbeta sequencing was to test whether ivuxolimab changed TCR sequence diversity and led to clonal T-cell expansion. The paper reports the monotherapy dose-escalation portion (N of about 47 patients) of the phase I ivuxolimab trial.

The full study reports these points: After ivuxolimab, more expanded clones were found on average in CD8+ T cells than in CD4+ T cells. Low levels of normalized T-cell clonal expansion were also shown by some nonresponding patients. In the 0.1-3.0 mg/kg groups, partial responders were among the patients with the lowest normalized peripheral clonal expansion, particularly in CD8+ T cells. Which antigens the clonally expanded peripheral T cells were specific for was not determined. At doses of 0.1 to 3.0 mg/kg, clonal expansion of both CD4+ and CD8+ T cells in blood was seen between baseline and week 6.

Patients with a history of autoimmune disease or receiving systemic immunosuppression were excluded from the trial. Peripheral blood for TCR sequencing was collected from all dose cohorts at baseline, on cycle 4 day 1, and on cycle 7 day 1. Samples came from an open-label, multicenter, first-in-human phase I dose-escalation trial of ivuxolimab. The trial enrolled adults with locally advanced or metastatic head and neck squamous cell, hepatocellular, melanoma or renal cell carcinoma. Before TCR sequencing, CD4+ and CD8+ T cells were separately sorted from peripheral blood. Concerning this clone itself: Its antigen remains unidentified. There are no base qualities to consult, and no much larger clone falls within one base.

Genomic DNA was isolated from the sorted cells so that the TCRbeta CDR3 region could be sequenced. TCRbeta CDR3 regions were sequenced using the immunoSEQ Assay. In TCRdb, the immuneACCESS table is reduced to in-frame sequences with V and J assigned. These tables do not hold every clone; where another copy was compared, an unresolved V gene accounts for under half, and the others remain unexplained. This sample comprises about 48,000 clones, about 87% of them detected only once. About 9.4% of the sample rests with the top ten. V is cut by 4 bases and J by 7 bases, and the space between the germline ends is 11 bases. The germline V gene (reference sequence) sets CDR1 to LNHDA and CDR2 to SQIVND. The CDR3 runs 14 residues from the cysteine to the phenylalanine. The CDR3 DNA has 42 bases and is translated from base 1.

The chain joins TRBV19 to TRBJ1-6; the D gene identity is not certain. The material was CD4+ or CD8+ T cells sorted from blood, obtained in a trial of the OX40 agonist ivuxolimab. This clonotype was obtained from an adult with an advanced solid tumor such as melanoma, head and neck, liver or kidney cancer. The DNA sequence is TGTGCCAGTAGTACCGAGGTGGCAAATTCACCCCTCCACTTT. Translated, this gives CASSTEVANSPLHF.